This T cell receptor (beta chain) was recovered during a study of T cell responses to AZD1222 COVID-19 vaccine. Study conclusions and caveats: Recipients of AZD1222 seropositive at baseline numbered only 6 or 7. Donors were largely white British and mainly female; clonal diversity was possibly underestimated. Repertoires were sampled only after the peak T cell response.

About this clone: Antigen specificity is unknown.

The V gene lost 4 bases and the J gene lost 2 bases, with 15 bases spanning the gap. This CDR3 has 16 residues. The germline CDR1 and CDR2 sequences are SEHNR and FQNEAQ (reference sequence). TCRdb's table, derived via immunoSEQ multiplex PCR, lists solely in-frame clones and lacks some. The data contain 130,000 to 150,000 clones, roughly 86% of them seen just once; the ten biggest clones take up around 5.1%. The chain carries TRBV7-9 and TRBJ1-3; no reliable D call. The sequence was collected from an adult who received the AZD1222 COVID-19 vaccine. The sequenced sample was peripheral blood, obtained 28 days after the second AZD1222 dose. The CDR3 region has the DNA TGTGCCAGCAGCTCTCCCACAGATCAGGCTGGAAACACCATATATTTT. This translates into CASSSPTDQAGNTIYF.